This T cell receptor (beta chain) was captured in a study of blood T cell repertoires in COVID-19. The method was immunoSEQ multiplex PCR; TCRdb's version includes in-frame clones alone and lacks a portion of them. The table shows just over 95,000 clones, with around nine tenths occurring only once. Germline loops: CDR1 SGHRS, CDR2 YFSETQ. The CDR3 length is 16 residues. Losses at the gene ends were 4 bases for V and 0 bases for J; bases not matched to a gene: 7. Sequenced input: peripheral blood. The clonotype comes from a man aged 55 to 70 with acute or convalescent COVID-19. The chain combines TRBV5-1 with TRBJ1-3, with 7 nucleotides matching TRBD1. DNA of the CDR3: TGCGCCAGCAGCCCAACCGGGACAGACTCTGGAAACACCATATATTTT. It specifies CASSPTGTDSGNTIYF.